The 26 T cell receptor beta chains presented below share a single source sample, sequenced in a study of T cell changes during pregnancy in multiple sclerosis. Some clones are missing from TCRdb's copy, which holds only in-frame ones; the method was immunoSEQ multiplex PCR. The sample contains tens of thousands of clones, over 80% of which appear only once. The sample consisted of peripheral blood, taken in the third trimester of pregnancy. All receptors derive from a female donor in good health, enrolled as a control in a pregnancy study.

J is TRBJ1-5 and V is TRBV28; maybe TRBD1 (5 bases). Germline V gene data show CDR1 as MDHEN and CDR2 as SYDVKM. This CDR3 region has 18 residues. V dropped 2 bases and J dropped 5 bases, with 22 bases sitting between them. CDR3 DNA sequence: TGTGCCAGCAGTTTAAAAATCTGGCCACAGGAGACTCATCAGCCCCAGCATTTT. Translating it yields CASSLKIWPQETHQPQHF. The full variable domain, rest sourced from reference TRBV28 and TRBJ1-5, is DVKVTQSSRYLVKRTGEKVFLECVQDMDHENMFWYRQDPGLGLRLIYFSYDVKMKEKGDIPEGYSVSREKKERFSLILESASTNQTSMYLCASSLKIWPQETHQPQHFGDGTRLSIL.

The sample holds a few counts of this clone. This chain connects TRBV4-3 to TRBJ1-3; tentative D call: TRBD1 (5 bases). V was cut by 4 bases and J by 4 bases, with 17 bases left in between. Germline CDR1 LGHNA, CDR2 YSLEER. The CDR3 has 16 residues. CDR3: CASSPLAGVGGNTIYF. CDR3 nucleotide sequence: TGCGCCAGCAGCCCTCTGGCGGGGGTGGGAGGAAACACCATATATTTT.

The chain couples TRBV5-6 to TRBJ2-3; D is perhaps TRBD2 (6 bases). The CDR3 covers 17 residues. Trimming pared 1 base from V and 4 bases from J, leaving 19 bases between. Germline loops: CDR1 SGHDT, CDR2 YYEEEE. CDR3 in amino acids: CASSLWGSGPSADTQYF. The CDR3 nucleotides are TGTGCCAGCAGCTTGTGGGGTAGCGGACCATCGGCAGATACGCAGTATTTT.

The gene calls are TRBV28 and TRBJ2-7, with D perhaps TRBD1 (6 bases). The V gene lost 7 bases and the J gene lost 4 bases, with 11 bases spanning the gap. There are 12 residues in the CDR3. Germline loops: CDR1 MDHEN, CDR2 SYDVKM. The DNA of the CDR3 is TGTGCCAGCACTTCAGGGGTTTACGAGCAGTACTTC. The encoded protein is CASTSGVYEQYF.

CDR3 DNA sequence: TGTGCCAGCAGCTTCACTAGCGGGCGTTACAATGAGCAGTTCTTC. It encodes CASSFTSGRYNEQFF. The gene calls are TRBV7-9 and TRBJ2-1, with 9 bases that match TRBD2. CDR3 size: 15 residues. CDR1 is SEHNR and CDR2 is FQNEAQ in the germline V gene (reference sequence). V lost 3 bases to trimming and J lost 4 bases; unmatched junction nucleotides: 4.

The chain has TRBV6-1 and TRBJ2-2; D call uncertain. With 2 bases removed from V and 6 bases from J, the gap between germline ends came to 10 bases. This CDR3 contains 14 residues. Germline CDR1 is MNHNS and CDR2 is SASEGT. The CDR3 region has the DNA TGTGCCAGCAGTGAACAACCCAGCGCCGGGGAGCTGTTTTTT. Amino acids: CASSEQPSAGELFF.

J is TRBJ2-7 and V is TRBV6-5; 7 nucleotides match TRBD1. V lost 1 base to trimming and J lost 4 bases; unmatched junction nucleotides: 4. Germline-derived CDR1 and CDR2 are MNHEY and SVGAGI. This CDR3 has 14 amino acids. CDR3 DNA: TGTGCCAGCAGTTACTACAGGGGCACGTACGAGCAGTACTTC. This encodes CASSYYRGTYEQYF.

The rearrangement uses TRBV6-1 and TRBJ2-7, with 9 bases fitting TRBD1. The CDR3 totals 14 residues. V shed 8 bases and J 3 bases; nucleotides not matched to a gene: 8. In germline, CDR1 is MNHNS, CDR2 SASEGT. CDR3 loop: CASVSTDRGYEQYF. The CDR3, as DNA: TGTGCCAGCGTCTCCACGGACAGGGGCTACGAGCAGTACTTC.

This rearrangement joins TRBV28 to TRBJ1-1; TRBD1 matches at 8 bases. The CDR3 extends over 14 amino acids. Germline V gene lookup returns CDR1 MDHEN and CDR2 SYDVKM. With V trimmed by 5 bases and J by 1 base, 3 bases remained unmatched. Here the CDR3 DNA reads TGTGCCAGCAGTCCAGGGGGCAGGAACACTGAAGCTTTCTTT. Translated: CASSPGGRNTEAFF.

The V and J genes are TRBV6-5 and TRBJ2-2; D perhaps matches TRBD2 (6 bases). The germline V gene has CDR1 MNHEY and CDR2 SVGAGI. V lost 8 bases and J 2 bases, leaving 12 bases between the germline ends. This CDR3 has 14 amino acids. The CDR3: CASSGTENTGELFF. Written as DNA, the CDR3 is TGTGCCAGCTCCGGGACTGAAAACACCGGGGAGCTGTTTTTT.

The rearrangement uses TRBV7-9 and TRBJ1-1; D unclear. The CDR3 has 15 amino acids. V was pared by 4 bases and J by 3 bases, with 15 bases between. Germline V gives CDR1 SEHNR, CDR2 FQNEAQ (reference sequence). The CDR3 coding sequence is TGTGCCAGCAGCTCGGGAGGGAGAGGGTACACTGAAGCTTTCTTT. This sequence encodes CASSSGGRGYTEAFF.

The rearrangement uses TRBV7-2 and TRBJ2-3; D gene ambiguous. The CDR3 is 12 amino acids. Trimming shortened V by 5 bases and J by 2 bases, and 5 bases separated the two germline ends. The V gene's germline CDR1 is SGHTA and CDR2 FQGNSA. The CDR3 coding sequence is TGTGCCAGCAGCACTTACACAGATACGCAGTATTTT. Translation gives CASSTYTDTQYF.

The chain employs TRBV4-3 and TRBJ2-5, with D possibly matching TRBD1 (6 bases). Looked up from germline, CDR1 is LGHNA and CDR2 is YSLEER. The CDR3 length is 15 residues. V was clipped by 0 bases and J by 11 bases, with 19 bases between them. The CDR3, as DNA: TGCGCCAGCAGCCAAGATGCTTTACCAGAGGGGGAGCAGTACTTC. This encodes CASSQDALPEGEQYF.

V usage is TRBV28 and J usage is TRBJ1-1, with TRBD1 matching 7 bases. The length of the CDR3 is 15 residues. Germline-derived CDR1 and CDR2 are MDHEN and SYDVKM. V trimming: 2 bases; J trimming: 2 bases; junction bases outside the gene matches: 5. CDR3 amino acids: CASSLPRQGNTEAFF. CDR3 nucleotides: TGTGCCAGCAGTTTACCCAGACAGGGAAACACTGAAGCTTTCTTT.

The CDR3 region has the DNA TGTGCCAGCAGCCTTAGCGGGGGGCCTAACACCGGGGAGCTGTTTTTT. This encodes CASSLSGGPNTGELFF. The chain has TRBV4-2 and TRBJ2-2; 10 nucleotides match TRBD2. The CDR3 spans 16 residues. Germline V gene sequence: CDR1 LGHNA, CDR2 YNFKEQ. Losses at the gene ends were 4 bases for V and 2 bases for J; bases not matched to a gene: 4.

The J gene is TRBJ2-3, the V gene TRBV21-1; TRBD2 is taken as the D call from the table, unchecked against the DNA. TRBV21-1 is described as a pseudogene. CDR3 length equals 13 residues. CDR3 protein: CASSGVGEDTQYF. CDR3 coding DNA: TGTGCCAGCAGCGGCGTGGGAGAAGATACGCAGTATTTT.

The rearrangement links TRBV7-9 to TRBJ2-2, with 9 bases lining up with TRBD1. The germline gives CDR1 SEHNR, CDR2 FQNEAQ (reference sequence). The junction had 6 bases not matched to a gene; V was cut back by 0 bases and J by 1 base. There are 18 residues in the CDR3. DNA for the CDR3: TGTGCCAGCAGCTTAGCAGTGACAGGGGGTTGGAACACCGGGGAGCTGTTTTTT. It encodes CASSLAVTGGWNTGELFF.

V gene TRBV7-2 combines with J gene TRBJ2-5, with 12 bases matching TRBD2. V lost 6 bases and J lost 4; bases outside the gene matches: 9. This CDR3 is built from 16 residues. Germline V gene data show CDR1 as SGHTA and CDR2 as FQGNSA. For the CDR3, the DNA is TGTGCCAGCAGGCCCCCTAGCGGGAGGGCCGGAGAGACCCAGTACTTC. Translation: CASRPPSGRAGETQYF.

The chain is built from TRBV7-8 and TRBJ2-1, with D tentatively TRBD1 (5 bases). V lost 2 bases to trimming and J lost 6 bases, with 17 bases between them. Germline V gene lookup returns CDR1 SGHVS and CDR2 FQNEAQ. The length of the CDR3 is 16 residues. The CDR3 protein is CASSLRGPGPFNEQFF. The CDR3 nucleotides read TGTGCCAGCAGCTTAAGGGGTCCGGGTCCTTTCAATGAGCAGTTCTTC.

V and J are TRBV4-2 and TRBJ2-3; no clear D. CDR1 and CDR2 from the germline V gene are LGHNA and YNFKEQ. This CDR3 region has 13 residues. V was pared by 1 base and J by 5 bases, with 7 bases between. CDR3 nucleotide sequence: TGTGCCAGCAGCCAAGTAGCTCTAGATACGCAGTATTTT. This encodes CASSQVALDTQYF.

The rearrangement joins TRBV5-4 to TRBJ2-3, with D unclear. Germline assignment: CDR1 SGHNT and CDR2 YYREEE (reference sequence). Deletions cut 3 bases from V and 2 bases from J, with 16 bases between. The CDR3 has 16 residues. The CDR3 DNA follows: TGTGCCAGCAGCTCCCCCGGAGCCAGAAACACAGATACGCAGTATTTT. As protein: CASSSPGARNTDTQYF.

V is TRBV5-4 and J is TRBJ2-7; TRBD2 matches at 7 bases. Trimming at V came to 3 bases and at J to 3 bases, leaving 9 bases not matched to a gene. Germline V CDR1 and CDR2: SGHNT, YYREEE (reference sequence). This CDR3 region has 15 residues. The DNA for the CDR3 is TGTGCCAGCAGCTCTGGGGGGGGGAGCCTCTACGAGCAGTACTTC. This gives the protein CASSSGGGSLYEQYF. The entire variable domain, with the rest obtained from reference TRBV5-4 and TRBJ2-7, is as follows: ETGVTQSPTHLIKTRGQQVTLRCSSQSGHNTVSWYQQALGQGPQFIFQYYREEENGRGNFPPRFSGLQFPNYSSELNVNALELDDSALYLCASSSGGGSLYEQYFGPGTRLTVT.

The gene calls are TRBV7-2 and TRBJ2-3, with 7 bases aligning to TRBD2. Germline V lookup: CDR1 SGHTA, CDR2 FQGNSA. The V gene end was trimmed by 4 bases and the J gene end by 0 bases; junction bases not matched to a gene: 10. This CDR3 region has 17 residues. Written as DNA, the CDR3 is TGTGCCAGCAGCTACACCGGAGCGGGGACTAGCACAGATACGCAGTATTTT. It is translated as CASSYTGAGTSTDTQYF. Supplemented by reference TRBV7-2 and TRBJ2-3, the full variable domain reads GAGVSQSPSNKVTEKGKDVELRCDPISGHTALYWYRQSLGQGLEFLIYFQGNSAPDKSGLPSDRFSAERTGGSVSTLTIQRTQQEDSAVYLCASSYTGAGTSTDTQYFGPGTRLTVL.

The V gene is TRBV2, the J gene TRBJ2-7; TRBD2 is a possible D gene (5 bases). From germline, CDR1 is SNHLY and CDR2 FYNNEI. V lost 3 bases, J lost 2 bases, and 8 bases lay in between. This CDR3 contains 13 residues. DNA of the CDR3: TGTGCCAGCAGTGAGGACTTTCCCTACGAGCAGTACTTC. This encodes CASSEDFPYEQYF.

This clone occurred once. J is TRBJ1-1 and V is TRBV9, with no clear D. This CDR3 comprises 14 residues. Germline V gene sequence: CDR1 SGDLS, CDR2 YYNGEE. Trimming shortened V by 4 bases and J by 1 base, and 11 bases separated the two germline ends. The CDR3 DNA is TGTGCCAGCAGCAAACAGCCCCCGAACACTGAAGCTTTCTTT. Translation gives CASSKQPPNTEAFF.

The chain links TRBV4-1 to TRBJ2-1, with 12 bases that match TRBD2. Germline CDR1 MGHRA, CDR2 YSYEKL. This CDR3 has 19 residues. After removal of 4 bases from V and 4 bases from J, the junction contained 14 bases not matched to a gene. Here the CDR3 DNA reads TGCGCCAGCAGCCTCCTCCCCACGACTAGCGGGGGTGGATACAATGAGCAGTTCTTC. It specifies CASSLLPTTSGGGYNEQFF.